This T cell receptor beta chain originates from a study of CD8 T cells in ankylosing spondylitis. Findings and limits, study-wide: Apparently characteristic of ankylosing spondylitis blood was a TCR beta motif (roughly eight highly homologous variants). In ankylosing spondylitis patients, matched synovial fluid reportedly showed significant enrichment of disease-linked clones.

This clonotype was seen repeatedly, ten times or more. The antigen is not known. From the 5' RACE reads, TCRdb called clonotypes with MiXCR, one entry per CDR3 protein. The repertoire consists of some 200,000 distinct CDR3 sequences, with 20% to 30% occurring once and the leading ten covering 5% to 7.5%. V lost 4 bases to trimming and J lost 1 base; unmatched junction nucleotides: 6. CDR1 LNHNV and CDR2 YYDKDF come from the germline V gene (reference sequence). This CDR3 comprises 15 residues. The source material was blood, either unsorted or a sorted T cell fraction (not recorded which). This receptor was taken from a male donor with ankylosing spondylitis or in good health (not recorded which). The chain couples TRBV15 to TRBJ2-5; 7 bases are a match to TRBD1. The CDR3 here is CATSNLYRGQETQYF. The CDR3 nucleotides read TGTGCCACCAGCAACCTATACAGGGGCCAAGAGACCCAGTACTTC. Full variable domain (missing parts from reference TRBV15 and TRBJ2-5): DAMVIQNPRYQVTQFGKPVTLSCSQTLNHNVMYWYQQKSSQAPKLLFHYYDKDFNNEADTPDNFQSRRPNTSFCFLDIRSPGLGDTAMYLCATSNLYRGQETQYFGPGTRLLVL.